Shown below are 25 T cell receptor beta chains from a single sample sequenced in a study of blood T cell repertoires in COVID-19. Produced via immunoSEQ multiplex PCR; TCRdb's table is partial and in-frame only. The sample has a few hundred thousand clones, 70% to 90% seen once; the top ten hold roughly 6.7%. Sequenced: peripheral blood. The receptors originated from a man between 18 and 29 years old who had recovered from COVID-19.

The chain joins TRBV7-2 to TRBJ2-2; TRBD1 is a possible D gene (6 bases). The CDR3 runs to 15 residues. CDR1 is SGHTA and CDR2 is FQGNSA in the germline V gene. V shed 5 bases and J shed 4 bases, with 14 bases lying between them. The CDR3 bases are TGTGCCAGCAGCAACCGGGACACCACCACCGGGGAGCTGTTTTTT. The encoded protein is CASSNRDTTTGELFF.

This CDR3 is CASTRQGGSPGGNQPQHF. For the CDR3, the DNA is TGTGCCAGTACGAGACAGGGAGGCTCCCCCGGTGGCAATCAGCCCCAGCATTTT. The V and J genes are TRBV19 and TRBJ1-5, with 7 nucleotides matching TRBD1. Germline-derived CDR1 and CDR2 are LNHDA and SQIVND (reference sequence). The CDR3 sequence is 18 residues long. V was clipped by 7 bases and J by 2 bases; unmatched bases: 17.

This clone occurred once. The CDR3 DNA sequence: TGCGCCAGCAGCTTGGAATCGGGAGATAACTATGGCTACACCTTC. This encodes CASSLESGDNYGYTF. This chain links TRBV5-1 with TRBJ1-2, with D unresolved. With 0 bases removed from V and 1 base from J, the gap between germline ends came to 10 bases. Germline V gene data show CDR1 as SGHRS and CDR2 as YFSETQ. The CDR3 spans 15 residues.

The chain carries TRBV27 and TRBJ1-2, with a tentative D call TRBD1 (6 bases). This CDR3 has 13 residues. V lost 5 bases to trimming and J lost 2 bases, with 9 bases between them. Germline-derived CDR1 and CDR2 are MNHEY and SMNVEV (reference sequence). The CDR3 region is CASSRTANYGYTF. The CDR3 coding sequence is TGTGCCAGCAGTCGGACAGCCAACTATGGCTACACCTTC.

This clone was seen a handful of times. This chain uses TRBV19 with TRBJ1-1, with a weak D call TRBD1 (5 bases). V gave up 4 bases and J gave up 1 base, with 10 bases separating them. This CDR3 is 14 amino acids long. Germline V gives CDR1 LNHDA, CDR2 SQIVND (reference sequence). This CDR3 is CASSTPTENTEAFF. CDR3 DNA: TGTGCCAGTAGTACTCCGACAGAGAACACTGAAGCTTTCTTT.

The chain employs TRBV9 and TRBJ1-1, with a weak D call TRBD1 (5 bases). There are 15 residues in the CDR3. Germline V gives CDR1 SGDLS, CDR2 YYNGEE. V was trimmed by 0 bases and J by 2 bases, leaving 11 bases between them. For the CDR3, the DNA is TGTGCCAGCAGCGTAGGGGGGGAGGTTAACACTGAAGCTTTCTTT. Translation: CASSVGGEVNTEAFF.

The rearrangement uses TRBV5-1 and TRBJ2-6, with D possibly TRBD1 on 5 matching bases. Trimming left V 4 bases short and J 0 bases short, with 26 bases between. The germline gives CDR1 SGHRS, CDR2 YFSETQ. This CDR3 has 21 amino acids. CDR3: CASSTLGSLREAVSGANVLTF. In nucleotides, the CDR3 is TGCGCCAGCAGCACCCTAGGCTCCCTCAGGGAAGCTGTCTCTGGGGCCAACGTCCTGACTTTC.

The chain recombines TRBV5-1 with TRBJ1-1, with D perhaps TRBD1 (6 bases). The germline CDR1 and CDR2 sequences are SGHRS and YFSETQ. The CDR3 is 14 amino acids. V was pared by 4 bases and J by 0 bases, with 10 bases between. The CDR3: CASSADSLNTEAFF. The CDR3 coding sequence is TGCGCCAGCAGCGCGGACAGTTTGAACACTGAAGCTTTCTTT. Together with reference TRBV5-1 and TRBJ1-1, the CDR3 gives the full variable domain: KAGVTQTPRYLIKTRGQQVTLSCSPISGHRSVSWYQQTPGQGLQFLFEYFSETQRNKGNFPGRFSGRQFSNSRSEMNVSTLELGDSALYLCASSADSLNTEAFFGQGTRLTVV.

The CDR3 DNA sequence: TGTGCCAGCAGCCAAAGCCGGAATGAGCAGTTCTTC. This codes for CASSQSRNEQFF. The chain employs TRBV11-2 and TRBJ2-1; no reliable D call. The CDR3 sequence is 12 residues long. The germline V and J ends were trimmed by 5 bases and 7 bases, with 9 bases remaining between them. Germline V gives CDR1 SGHAT, CDR2 FQNNGV.

This chain joins TRBV7-3 and TRBJ2-3; maybe TRBD2 (5 bases). CDR3 size: 15 residues. Trimming took 5 bases from V and 4 from J, leaving 16 bases between them. Per the germline V gene, CDR1 is SGHTA and CDR2 is FQGTGA. The CDR3 sequence: CASSPGWELADTQYF. CDR3 bases: TGTGCCAGCAGCCCAGGATGGGAGTTGGCAGATACGCAGTATTTT.

This chain connects TRBV7-9 to TRBJ1-4; 7 bases agree with TRBD1. V lost 5 bases, J lost 7 bases, and 7 bases stayed unmatched. Germline loops: CDR1 SEHNR, CDR2 FQNEAQ (reference sequence). The CDR3 loop spans 14 amino acids. CDR3 nucleotide sequence: TGTGCCAGCAGCCTACAGGGGAGGAGTGAAAAACTGTTTTTT. Its translation: CASSLQGRSEKLFF.

The rearrangement uses TRBV29-1 and TRBJ2-1, with 11 nucleotides matching TRBD1. CDR1 is SQVTM, CDR2 ANQGSEA, per germline. Unmatched junction bases numbered 13, after V lost 3 bases and J lost 6 bases. This CDR3 region has 17 residues. CDR3 protein: CSVDPGDPDRGLNEQFF. CDR3 nucleotides: TGCAGCGTTGACCCTGGGGACCCGGACAGGGGGCTCAATGAGCAGTTCTTC.

This clone came up once. J is TRBJ1-3 and V is TRBV18; D remains ambiguous. CDR3 length: 15 residues. V gave up 3 bases and J gave up 0 bases, with 9 bases separating them. Germline CDR1 and CDR2: KGHSH and LQKENI. In DNA form, the CDR3 reads TGTGCCAGCTCACCGGGCCCAAGCTCTGGAAACACCATATATTTT. Translation: CASSPGPSSGNTIYF.

The chain couples TRBV3-1 (or the pseudogene TRBV3-2) to TRBJ1-1; D remains unclear. The CDR3 is 14 residues long. V shed 1 base and J shed 4 bases, with 10 bases lying between them. Germline CDR1 is LGHDT and CDR2 is YNNKEL (reference sequence). CDR3 sequence reads: CASSQVVPSTEAFF. CDR3 sequence (DNA): TGTGCCAGCAGCCAAGTAGTCCCGAGCACTGAAGCTTTCTTT.

V gene TRBV5-4 combines with J gene TRBJ1-6; perhaps TRBD1 as D (6 bases). This CDR3 spans 17 amino acids. V shed 4 bases and J shed 2 bases, with 16 bases lying between them. Germline loops: CDR1 SGHNT, CDR2 YYREEE (reference sequence). CDR3 nucleotides: TGTGCCAGCAGCCCTGGACAGACCCGGGCCTATAATTCACCCCTCCACTTT. It specifies CASSPGQTRAYNSPLHF. Together with reference TRBV5-4 and TRBJ1-6, the CDR3 gives the full variable domain: ETGVTQSPTHLIKTRGQQVTLRCSSQSGHNTVSWYQQALGQGPQFIFQYYREEENGRGNFPPRFSGLQFPNYSSELNVNALELDDSALYLCASSPGQTRAYNSPLHFGNGTRLTVT.

This clone was found a few times. The rearrangement joins TRBV5-5 to TRBJ2-2; D is possibly TRBD2 (7 bases). CDR1 is SGHKS, CDR2 YYEKEE, per germline (reference sequence). The V and J ends lost 0 bases and 6 bases respectively, with 15 bases between them. This CDR3 is 16 amino acids long. CDR3 sequence: CASSLAVRGAAGELFF. CDR3 nucleotide sequence: TGTGCCAGCAGCTTGGCGGTCCGGGGGGCGGCCGGGGAGCTGTTTTTT.

As to this clone: This clone may be a read error of a much larger clone one base away. V usage is TRBV6-4 and J usage is TRBJ1-2; TRBD1 matches 7 bases. Germline V gene lookup returns CDR1 MRHNA and CDR2 SNTAGT. The CDR3 sequence is 13 residues long. V shed 5 bases and J 5 bases; nucleotides not matched to a gene: 5. CDR3 protein: CASSPGTEYGYTF. The CDR3 nucleotides are TGTGCCAGCAGTCCCGGGACAGAATATGGCTACACCTTC.

By sample fraction, this clone is medium-sized. The V call is TRBV13, the J call TRBJ2-1; D gene uncertain. In germline, CDR1 is PRHDT, CDR2 FYEKMQ (reference sequence). This CDR3 has 13 amino acids. V was cut by 4 bases and J by 10 bases, with 14 bases left in between. CDR3 protein: CASSSTPVGEQFF. The CDR3 nucleotides are TGTGCCAGCAGCTCGACCCCGGTCGGGGAGCAGTTCTTC. Using reference TRBV13 and TRBJ2-1 for the parts outside the CDR3, the full variable domain is AAGVIQSPRHLIKEKRETATLKCYPIPRHDTVYWYQQGPGQDPQFLISFYEKMQSDKGSIPDRFSAQQFSDYHSELNMSSLELGDSALYFCASSSTPVGEQFFGPGTRLTVL.

This clone was counted a single time. The gene calls are TRBV11-2 and TRBJ1-6; D call uncertain. The V gene's germline CDR1 is SGHAT and CDR2 FQNNGV. CDR3 length: 15 amino acids. The V gene lost 0 bases and the J gene lost 10 bases, with 13 bases spanning the gap. DNA for the CDR3: TGTGCCAGCAGCTTAGATCCGGGATTGGGCTCACCCCTCCACTTT. Translated: CASSLDPGLGSPLHF.

This clone was counted a few times. J is TRBJ1-2 and V is TRBV9; TRBD1 matches 9 bases. The CDR3 extends over 15 amino acids. Unmatched junction bases numbered 6, after V lost 4 bases and J lost 2 bases. CDR1 is SGDLS, CDR2 YYNGEE, per germline. The CDR3: CASSPSGTGNYGYTF. The CDR3 DNA reads TGTGCCAGCAGCCCATCCGGGACAGGGAACTATGGCTACACCTTC.

V usage is TRBV9 and J usage is TRBJ1-1, with a weak D call TRBD1 (5 bases). V gave up 2 bases and J gave up 1 base, with 15 bases separating them. The CDR3 totals 16 residues. Germline V lookup: CDR1 SGDLS, CDR2 YYNGEE. This CDR3 is CASSVGRGTPNTEAFF. The CDR3 nucleotides read TGTGCCAGCAGCGTCGGGAGGGGCACCCCGAACACTGAAGCTTTCTTT.

The genes are TRBV10-2 and TRBJ2-3; perhaps TRBD2 as D (5 bases). The germline V gene has CDR1 WSHSY and CDR2 SAAADI. Trimming pared 4 bases from V and 2 bases from J, leaving 13 bases between. This CDR3 comprises 15 residues. The CDR3 here is CASSVAGGLTDTQYF. The CDR3 DNA reads TGCGCCAGCAGTGTTGCGGGCGGACTCACAGATACGCAGTATTTT.

The J gene is TRBJ2-1, the V gene TRBV24-1; TRBD1 agrees at 9 bases. From germline, CDR1 is KGHDR and CDR2 SFDVKD. There are 16 residues in the CDR3. Unmatched junction bases numbered 9, after V lost 9 bases and J lost 1 base. The CDR3 DNA is TGTGCCACCTTTAGACAGGGGGAGATATCCTACAATGAGCAGTTCTTC. Translating it yields CATFRQGEISYNEQFF.

The rearrangement uses TRBV9 and TRBJ2-3; D is undetermined. Looked up from germline, CDR1 is SGDLS and CDR2 is YYNGEE. The CDR3 sequence is 12 residues long. V was cut by 0 bases and J by 4 bases, with 3 bases left in between. Here the CDR3 reads CASSVASDTQYF. The CDR3 DNA sequence: TGTGCCAGCAGCGTAGCATCAGATACGCAGTATTTT. Based on the CDR3 plus reference TRBV9 and TRBJ2-3, the full variable domain is DSGVTQTPKHLITATGQRVTLRCSPRSGDLSVYWYQQSLDQGLQFLIQYYNGEERAKGNILERFSAQQFPDLHSELNLSSLELGDSALYFCASSVASDTQYFGPGTRLTVL.

V usage is TRBV2 and J usage is TRBJ1-6; D call uncertain. Trimming shortened V by 5 bases and J by 8 bases, and 10 bases separated the two germline ends. The germline gives CDR1 SNHLY, CDR2 FYNNEI. This CDR3 contains 13 residues. Written as DNA, the CDR3 is TGTGCCAGCAGTTCCGTGGCGGATTCACCCCTCCACTTT. Amino acid sequence: CASSSVADSPLHF.